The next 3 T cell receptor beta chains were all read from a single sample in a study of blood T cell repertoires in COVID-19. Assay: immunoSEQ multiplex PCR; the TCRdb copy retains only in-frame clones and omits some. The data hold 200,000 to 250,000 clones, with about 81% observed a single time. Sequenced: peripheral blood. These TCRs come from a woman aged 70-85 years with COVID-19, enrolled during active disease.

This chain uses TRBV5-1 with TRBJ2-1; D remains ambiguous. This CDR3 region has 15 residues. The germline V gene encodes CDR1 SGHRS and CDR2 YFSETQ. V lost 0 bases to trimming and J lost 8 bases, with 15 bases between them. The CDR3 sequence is CASSLVLVPGYEQFF. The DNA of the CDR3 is TGCGCCAGCAGCTTGGTTCTGGTTCCAGGATATGAGCAGTTCTTC.

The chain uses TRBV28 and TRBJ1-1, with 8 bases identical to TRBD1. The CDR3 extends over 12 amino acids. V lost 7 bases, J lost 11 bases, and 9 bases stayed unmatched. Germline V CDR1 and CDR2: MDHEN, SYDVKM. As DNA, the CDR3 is TGTGCCAGCACCACCTGGTACAGGGGGGCTTTCTTT. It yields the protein CASTTWYRGAFF.

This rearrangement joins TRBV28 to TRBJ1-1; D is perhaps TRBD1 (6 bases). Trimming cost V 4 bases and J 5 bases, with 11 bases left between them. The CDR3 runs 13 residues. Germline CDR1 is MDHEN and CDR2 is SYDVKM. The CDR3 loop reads CASSSTGRTEAFF. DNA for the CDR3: TGTGCCAGCAGTTCTACAGGGAGAACTGAAGCTTTCTTT.